The 21 T cell receptor beta chains below were found in one sample sequenced in a study of cytomegalovirus exposure and HLA in healthy donors. PCR used 60 Vbeta primers and 13 Jbeta primers. The assay was immunoSEQ multiplex PCR, and TCRdb's table has in-frame clones only and misses some. This repertoire shows 140,000 to 150,000 clones, 65% to 85% found once; its top ten account for around 7%. The material sequenced was PBMCs. The receptors stem from a man aged 25 to 45 in good health and CMV-seronegative.

The V gene is TRBV27, the J gene TRBJ2-3; D perhaps matches TRBD2 (6 bases). Looked up from germline, CDR1 is MNHEY and CDR2 is SMNVEV (reference sequence). V lost 3 bases to trimming and J lost 1 base, with 11 bases between them. CDR3 size: 15 residues. The CDR3 here is CASSFAGGGTDTQYF. In nucleotides, the CDR3 is TGTGCCAGCAGTTTTGCGGGCGGGGGCACAGATACGCAGTATTTT.

The chain employs TRBV7-9 and TRBJ2-2, with TRBD1 matching over 7 bases. This CDR3 has 16 amino acids. CDR1 is SEHNR and CDR2 is FQNEAQ in the germline V gene (reference sequence). V lost 4 bases to trimming and J lost 1 base; unmatched junction nucleotides: 6. CDR3 sequence reads: CASSSTGQQNTGELFF. The CDR3 DNA is TGTGCCAGCAGCTCAACGGGACAGCAGAACACCGGGGAGCTGTTTTTT.

This chain uses TRBV5-1 with TRBJ2-1; 7 nucleotides match TRBD2. CDR3 length: 16 amino acids. V trimming: 2 bases; J trimming: 2 bases; junction bases outside the gene matches: 7. The germline V gene has CDR1 SGHRS and CDR2 YFSETQ. The CDR3 sequence is CASSLIGTTTYNEQFF. For the CDR3, the DNA is TGCGCCAGCAGCTTAATCGGGACTACTACCTACAATGAGCAGTTCTTC.

This clone was counted a few times. The V gene is TRBV28, the J gene TRBJ2-7, with unresolved D. Germline V gene data show CDR1 as MDHEN and CDR2 as SYDVKM. The CDR3 spans 10 residues. The V end lost 8 bases, the J end lost 2 bases, and 4 bases lay between the germline ends. The CDR3 DNA reads TGTGCCAGCGGGCCCTACGAGCAGTACTTC. Its protein product is CASGPYEQYF.

J is TRBJ2-1 and V is TRBV5-1; TRBD1 matches at 8 bases. The CDR3 totals 14 residues. The V gene's germline CDR1 is SGHRS and CDR2 YFSETQ. V was clipped by 4 bases and J by 6 bases; unmatched bases: 6. CDR3 residues: CASSLWTGPNEQFF. CDR3 nucleotides: TGCGCCAGCAGCCTTTGGACAGGGCCCAATGAGCAGTTCTTC. The whole variable domain, filled in from reference TRBV5-1 and TRBJ2-1, reads KAGVTQTPRYLIKTRGQQVTLSCSPISGHRSVSWYQQTPGQGLQFLFEYFSETQRNKGNFPGRFSGRQFSNSRSEMNVSTLELGDSALYLCASSLWTGPNEQFFGPGTRLTVL.

The V and J genes are TRBV11-2 and TRBJ1-3, with a weak D call TRBD1 (5 bases). The V gene lost 3 bases and the J gene lost 8 bases, with 8 bases spanning the gap. The CDR3 is 12 residues long. Looked up from germline, CDR1 is SGHAT and CDR2 is FQNNGV. CDR3 sequence reads: CASSFWGDTIYF. In DNA form, the CDR3 reads TGTGCCAGCAGCTTTTGGGGGGACACCATATATTTT.

The chain couples TRBV7-2 to TRBJ1-5; TRBD1 is a possible D gene (5 bases). The CDR3 runs to 15 residues. Germline loops: CDR1 SGHTA, CDR2 FQGNSA. V was shortened by 0 bases and J by 7 bases, with 13 bases between the two germline ends. The DNA for the CDR3 is TGTGCCAGCAGCTTAGCGGTAACAAGGGGACAGCCCCAGCATTTT. It yields the protein CASSLAVTRGQPQHF.

This rearrangement joins TRBV5-1 to TRBJ1-1, with 7 bases aligning to TRBD1. Germline-derived CDR1 and CDR2 are SGHRS and YFSETQ. Losses at the gene ends were 3 bases for V and 7 bases for J; bases not matched to a gene: 12. The CDR3 length is 15 residues. In DNA, the CDR3 is TGCGCCAGCAGCTCTTTTCAACAGGGGCGATTTGAAGCTTTCTTT. It is translated as CASSSFQQGRFEAFF.

The chain combines TRBV6-5 with TRBJ2-2, with TRBD2 identical over 7 bases. The J segment lost 6 bases and the V segment lost 2 bases, leaving 6 bases of the junction unmatched. This CDR3 is 15 amino acids long. CDR1 is MNHEY and CDR2 is SVGAGI in the germline V gene. Here the CDR3 DNA reads TGTGCCAGCAGTTACGGACTGGGGGGGTCCGGGGAGCTGTTTTTT. Protein product: CASSYGLGGSGELFF.

This sequence joins TRBV2 and TRBJ2-2; a weak D match, TRBD1 (6 bases). Germline CDR1 and CDR2: SNHLY and FYNNEI. The CDR3 loop spans 15 amino acids. The ends were cut back, 6 bases at V and 0 bases at J, with 11 bases in the middle. The CDR3 loop reads CASRGDTANTGELFF. The CDR3 DNA reads TGTGCCAGCAGGGGGGACACCGCGAACACCGGGGAGCTGTTTTTT.

Here the CDR3 reads CASSLSGVQETQYF. The DNA for the CDR3 is TGCGCCAGCAGCTTGAGCGGGGTTCAAGAGACCCAGTACTTC. The V call is TRBV5-1, the J call TRBJ2-5; 7 bases match TRBD2. Germline CDR1 SGHRS, CDR2 YFSETQ. Trimming removed 1 base from V and 2 bases from J; junction bases left unmatched: 2. The CDR3 runs 14 residues.

This chain uses TRBV29-1 with TRBJ1-1; D is ambiguous. Germline values: CDR1 SQVTM, CDR2 ANQGSEA. Trimming removed 3 bases from V and 1 base from J, with 9 bases in between. CDR3 size: 13 residues. The CDR3: CSVDVLSNTEAFF. The CDR3 DNA sequence: TGCAGCGTTGACGTGTTATCGAACACTGAAGCTTTCTTT.

This chain connects TRBV5-1 to TRBJ2-5; D perhaps matches TRBD1 (6 bases). The CDR3 extends over 14 amino acids. Per the germline V gene, CDR1 is SGHRS and CDR2 is YFSETQ. Trimming removed 0 bases from V and 2 bases from J, with 8 bases in between. CDR3 residues: CASSLGGGQETQYF. In DNA, the CDR3 is TGCGCCAGCAGCTTGGGAGGGGGACAAGAGACCCAGTACTTC.

This rearrangement joins TRBV25-1 to TRBJ2-1; 8 bases fit TRBD1. Trimming removed 3 bases from V and 10 bases from J; junction bases left unmatched: 11. The CDR3 consists of 15 residues. Germline V CDR1 and CDR2: MGHDK, SYGVNS. CDR3 bases: TGTGCCAGCAGTGATGCCGGGACAGGCCTTCAGGAGCAGTTCTTC. It translates to CASSDAGTGLQEQFF.

This sequence joins TRBV7-2 and TRBJ1-5; TRBD1 aligns across 7 bases. CDR3 length equals 16 residues. Per germline, CDR1 SGHTA and CDR2 FQGNSA. V lost 2 bases and J lost 7; bases outside the gene matches: 11. The CDR3 protein is CASSLTGAGLGQPQHF. The CDR3, as DNA: TGTGCCAGCAGCTTAACAGGGGCGGGCTTGGGGCAGCCCCAGCATTTT.

This clone appeared once. The chain joins TRBV28 to TRBJ1-2; no clear D gene. V was trimmed by 4 bases and J by 2 bases, leaving 14 bases between them. The CDR3 covers 15 residues. Germline V gene lookup returns CDR1 MDHEN and CDR2 SYDVKM. The CDR3 is CASSSTVGVNYGYTF. DNA for the CDR3: TGTGCCAGCAGTTCCACCGTCGGGGTAAACTATGGCTACACCTTC.

The table lists this clone with a count of one. The rearrangement uses TRBV28 and TRBJ1-2; a weak D match, TRBD1 (5 bases). The CDR3 length is 14 residues. The V and J ends lost 3 bases and 7 bases respectively, with 15 bases between them. From germline, CDR1 is MDHEN and CDR2 SYDVKM. The CDR3 coding sequence is TGTGCCAGCAGTTTCTGGGGCGGGGGGGGTGGCTACACCTTC. It codes for CASSFWGGGGGYTF.

The rearrangement uses TRBV9 and TRBJ2-7; 7 nucleotides agree with TRBD2. The CDR3 loop spans 15 amino acids. V shed 6 bases, J shed 4 bases, and the junction held 13 bases outside the gene matches. Germline assignment: CDR1 SGDLS and CDR2 YYNGEE. The CDR3 bases are TGTGCCAGCACCCCAGGAGGGGAGGGGTTGTACGAGCAGTACTTC. This translates into CASTPGGEGLYEQYF.

A few counts support this clone. The V gene is TRBV7-9, the J gene TRBJ1-1; 10 bases line up with TRBD1. The CDR3 spans 16 residues. Per the germline V gene, CDR1 is SEHNR and CDR2 is FQNEAQ (reference sequence). The trim removed 2 bases at V and 5 bases at J, leaving 8 bases unmatched. In nucleotides, the CDR3 is TGTGCCAGCAGCTTATTATTCGGGACAGGGGAAACTGAAGCTTTCTTT. Encoded protein: CASSLLFGTGETEAFF. The entire variable domain, with the rest obtained from reference TRBV7-9 and TRBJ1-1, is as follows: DTGVSQNPRHKITKRGQNVTFRCDPISEHNRLYWYRQTLGQGPEFLTYFQNEAQLEKSRLLSDRFSAERPKGSFSTLEIQRTEQGDSAMYLCASSLLFGTGETEAFFGQGTRLTVV.

The chain carries TRBV19 and TRBJ1-5, with D hard to call. CDR3 length: 15 residues. Trimming left V 6 bases short and J 1 base short, with 13 bases between. Germline V CDR1 and CDR2: LNHDA, SQIVND (reference sequence). The CDR3 loop is CASRASYPSNQPQHF. DNA of the CDR3: TGTGCCAGTAGGGCATCATACCCAAGCAATCAGCCCCAGCATTTT.

In its sample, this clone was seen once. Other nucleotide sequences in the sample specify the same CDR3. The chain links TRBV4-1 to TRBJ1-2; D is perhaps TRBD1 (6 bases). With 1 base removed from V and 8 bases from J, the gap between germline ends came to 14 bases. Germline V lookup: CDR1 MGHRA, CDR2 YSYEKL. This CDR3 is built from 14 residues. The CDR3 DNA reads as TGCGCCAGCAGCCAAGCAGGGGAAGGGTGGGGCTACACCTTC. Protein: CASSQAGEGWGYTF.